The rows below give T cell receptor beta chains drawn from one sample of a study of control samples from healthy donors and cancer patients. The method was immunoSEQ multiplex PCR; TCRdb's version includes in-frame clones alone and lacks a portion of them. The data contain 97,000 or so clones, about 91% of them singletons. Sequencing used blood. The receptors here all came from a woman in her late teens or twenties in good health. CDR3s leave out the opening cysteine and the closing phenylalanine or tryptophan. Fields, in order: J gene, V gene, CDR3 protein.

TRBJ1-5	TRBV28	ASSPALPNQPQH
TRBJ2-5	TRBV11-2	ASSSLQGAGTQY
TRBJ2-6	TRBV6-1	ASSEEESGANVLT
TRBJ2-3	TRBV5-4	ASSSGLAGSDTQY
TRBJ2-5	TRBV29-1	SAKETQY
TRBJ2-3	TRBV12-3/TRBV12-4	ASSLVRLDTQY
TRBJ2-2	TRBV5-1	ASSRETGVNTGELF
TRBJ1-3	TRBV12-3/TRBV12-4	ASSLERNTIY
TRBJ1-6	TRBV28	ASSLLPTRSPLH
TRBJ2-2	TRBV11-3	ASSLRTGAGELF
TRBJ2-7	TRBV6-6	ASSYPTNSYEQY
TRBJ2-2	TRBV7-3	ASSFKGGGWAGELF
TRBJ2-1	TRBV7-9	ANLADKNNEQF
TRBJ2-4	TRBV14	ASSQAHRANIQY
TRBJ1-5	TRBV28	ASRRDRDQPQH
TRBJ1-2	TRBV3-1/TRBV3-2	ASSKDLLYGYT
TRBJ1-1	TRBV4-1	ASSQGREAF
TRBJ2-3	TRBV4-3	ASSQGQGGTDTQY
TRBJ1-3	TRBV4-1	ASSQDQSNTIY
TRBJ1-2	TRBV28	ASSFPPGLT
TRBJ2-4	TRBV9	ASSVGVDGSIQY
TRBJ2-7	TRBV6-1	ASSDDDSLNEQY
TRBJ1-6	TRBV6-5	ASSYSGRNSPLH
TRBJ1-5	TRBV13	ASSRDRGNQPQH
TRBJ1-4	TRBV5-6	ASSSRMGRDEKLF
TRBJ1-3	TRBV19	ASSTGVEGNTIY
TRBJ1-5	TRBV5-6	ASSMGQSNQPQH
TRBJ2-3	TRBV5-1	ASSLVGRDTQY
TRBJ2-7	TRBV30	AWNRGTYEQY
TRBJ1-6	TRBV9	ASSADENSPLH
TRBJ2-7	TRBV13	ASSFHGVSYEQY
TRBJ2-7	TRBV5-6	ASSLGLTSGRTYEQY
TRBJ2-1	TRBV18	ASSPILAASYNEQF
TRBJ2-6	TRBV5-8	ASRETGANVLT
TRBJ1-3	TRBV7-2	ASSLYKGFLSGNTIY
TRBJ2-2	TRBV27	ASRKTPNTGELF
TRBJ1-2	TRBV11-3	ASSLDLGRGYGYT
TRBJ2-7	TRBV30	AWNILDRGSYEQY
TRBJ2-6	TRBV5-1	ASGEGASGANVLT
TRBJ1-4	TRBV11-2	ASSRPGQGQSPF
TRBJ1-3	TRBV7-2	ASSLRDSSGNTIY